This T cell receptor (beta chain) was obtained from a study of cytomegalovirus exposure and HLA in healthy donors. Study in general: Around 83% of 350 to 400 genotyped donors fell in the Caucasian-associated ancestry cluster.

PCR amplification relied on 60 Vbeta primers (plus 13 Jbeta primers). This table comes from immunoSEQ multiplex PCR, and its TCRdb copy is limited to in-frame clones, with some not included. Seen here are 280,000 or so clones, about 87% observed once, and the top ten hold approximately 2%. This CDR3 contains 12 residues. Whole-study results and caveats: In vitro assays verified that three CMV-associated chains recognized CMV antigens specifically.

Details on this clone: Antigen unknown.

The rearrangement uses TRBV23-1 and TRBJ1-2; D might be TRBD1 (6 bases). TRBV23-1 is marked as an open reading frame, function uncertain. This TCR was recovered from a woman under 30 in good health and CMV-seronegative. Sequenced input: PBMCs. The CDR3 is CPNYGQNYGYTF. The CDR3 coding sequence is TGCCCCAACTACGGACAGAACTATGGCTACACCTTC.